The 7 T cell receptor beta chains reported below all come from one sample, sequenced in a study of shared clonotypes between healthy human individuals. Sequenced by immunoSEQ multiplex PCR; TCRdb stores in-frame clones only, minus some. The sample consists of 2 million or so clones, approximately 95% of them appearing once. Sequenced: naive CD4+ T cells sorted from blood. As to subset: CD45RA+ positively selected. These receptors were obtained from a man in his late teens or twenties in good health.

This chain connects TRBV5-4 to TRBJ2-2; no clear D. This CDR3 is 18 amino acids long. Germline CDR1 is SGHNT and CDR2 is YYREEE (reference sequence). The V end lost 4 bases, the J end lost 0 bases, and 19 bases lay between the germline ends. CDR3 coding DNA: TGTGCCAGCAGCCCTGGGGTAGGGATCTATTCGAACACCGGGGAGCTGTTTTTT. This gives the protein CASSPGVGIYSNTGELFF.

The chain is built from TRBV19 and TRBJ2-7; possible D gene TRBD1, 6 bases. Trimming took 1 base from V and 4 from J, leaving 17 bases between them. The CDR3 is 16 amino acids. Germline V CDR1 and CDR2: LNHDA, SQIVND (reference sequence). CDR3 residues: CASSIAQVGGSYEQYF. CDR3 nucleotide sequence: TGTGCCAGTAGTATAGCGCAGGTAGGGGGATCTTACGAGCAGTACTTC.

This CDR3 reads CASSLGHPTDTQYF. The CDR3 coding sequence is TGTGCCAGCAGCCTCGGACACCCCACAGATACGCAGTATTTT. This chain connects TRBV9 to TRBJ2-3; D perhaps matches TRBD1 (5 bases). Trimming cost V 4 bases and J 2 bases, with 11 bases left between them. This CDR3 region has 14 residues. From germline, CDR1 is SGDLS and CDR2 YYNGEE.

This clone has only one observation. The chain employs TRBV7-2 and TRBJ2-7; 12 positions match TRBD2. CDR3 size: 15 residues. Germline V gives CDR1 SGHTA, CDR2 FQGNSA. V was clipped by 4 bases and J by 5 bases; unmatched bases: 6. In DNA, the CDR3 is TGTGCCAGCAGCTCGCTAGCGGGAGGGCCGAACGAGCAGTACTTC. Translation gives CASSSLAGGPNEQYF. The full variable domain, rest sourced from reference TRBV7-2 and TRBJ2-7, is GAGVSQSPSNKVTEKGKDVELRCDPISGHTALYWYRQSLGQGLEFLIYFQGNSAPDKSGLPSDRFSAERTGGSVSTLTIQRTQQEDSAVYLCASSSLAGGPNEQYFGPGTRLTVT.

This chain joins TRBV14 and TRBJ1-5, with 8 nucleotides matching TRBD1. The CDR3 sequence is 16 residues long. From germline, CDR1 is SGHDN and CDR2 FVKESK. Trimming removed 3 bases from V and 2 bases from J; junction bases left unmatched: 6. The CDR3 protein is CASSHRPDRGNQPQHF. CDR3 nucleotide sequence: TGTGCCAGCAGCCACCGGCCGGACAGGGGCAATCAGCCCCAGCATTTT.

The chain carries TRBV27 and TRBJ1-2; possibly TRBD1 for D (5 bases). From germline, CDR1 is MNHEY and CDR2 SMNVEV (reference sequence). V lost 3 bases to trimming and J lost 5 bases, with 13 bases between them. This CDR3 has 14 residues. The CDR3 sequence is CASSFLGTDYGYTF. The CDR3 nucleotides read TGTGCCAGCAGTTTTTTAGGGACGGATTATGGCTACACCTTC.

This rearrangement joins TRBV5-1 to TRBJ1-2, with D unresolved. The CDR3 has 13 residues. Germline values: CDR1 SGHRS, CDR2 YFSETQ. V was trimmed by 5 bases and J by 1 base, leaving 9 bases between them. The CDR3 sequence is CASSADFNYGYTF. The CDR3 nucleotides read TGCGCCAGCAGTGCAGATTTTAACTATGGCTACACCTTC. The full variable domain, its missing parts supplied by reference TRBV5-1 and TRBJ1-2, is KAGVTQTPRYLIKTRGQQVTLSCSPISGHRSVSWYQQTPGQGLQFLFEYFSETQRNKGNFPGRFSGRQFSNSRSEMNVSTLELGDSALYLCASSADFNYGYTFGSGTRLTVV.